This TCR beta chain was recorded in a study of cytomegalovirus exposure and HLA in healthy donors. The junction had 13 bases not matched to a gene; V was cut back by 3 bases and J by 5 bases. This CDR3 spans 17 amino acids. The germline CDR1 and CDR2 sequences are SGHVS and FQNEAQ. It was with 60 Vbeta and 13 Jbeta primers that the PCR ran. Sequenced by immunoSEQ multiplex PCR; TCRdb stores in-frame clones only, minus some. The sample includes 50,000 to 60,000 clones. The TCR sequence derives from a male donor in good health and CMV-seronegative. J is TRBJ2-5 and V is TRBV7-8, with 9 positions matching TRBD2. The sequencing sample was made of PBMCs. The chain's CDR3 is CASSFPEQAGGSETQYF. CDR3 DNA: TGTGCCAGCAGCTTCCCGGAGCAGGCGGGAGGGTCGGAGACCCAGTACTTC.